A few counts support the clone carrying this TCR beta chain. The antigen is not known. This specimen comes from a study of T cell repertoires in cytomegalovirus infection. Overall study context: Carrying CMV and the relevant HLA type showed in public TCR beta signatures. Whole-study results and caveats: Predominance within the ex vivo response was attributable to HLA-C-restricted CMV-specific TCR beta clonotypes. There were carriers of CMV plus the relevant HLA, and cumulative public TCR beta family frequency identified them.

Germline CDR1 LNHDA, CDR2 SQIVND (reference sequence). Trimming removed 6 bases from V and 12 bases from J, with 11 bases in between. The CDR3 is 10 residues long. One entry per CDR3 protein results from TCRdb running MiXCR on the reads. The sample has fewer than 700,000 distinct CDR3 sequences, 20% to 25% seen once; the top ten hold approximately 8%. The sequenced material came from CD8+ T cells from PBMCs. This receptor was taken from a human donor in good health (CMV status not recorded). Some clones in this sample may be carry-over from other donors' samples. The J gene is TRBJ1-2, the V gene TRBV19, with D unclear. CDR3 sequence: CASSSRFHTF. CDR3 DNA sequence: TGTGCCAGTAGCAGTAGGTTCCACACCTTC. The whole variable domain, filled in from reference TRBV19 and TRBJ1-2, reads DGGITQSPKYLFRKEGQNVTLSCEQNLNHDAMYWYRQDPGQGLRLIYYSQIVNDFQKGDIAEGYSVSREKKESFPLTVTSAQKNPTAFYLCASSSRFHTFGSGTRLTVV.